Described below is a single TCR beta chain sequence and its context. The data were obtained in a study of blood T cell repertoires in COVID-19. Study-wide context: The analysed material was cDNA or gDNA that came from T cells, B-cell-depleted T cells, or PBMCs.

Data came from immunoSEQ multiplex PCR; TCRdb stores just in-frame clones and leaves some out. The profile shows roughly 110,000 clones, over 75% of them singletons. Per the germline V gene, CDR1 is LGHDT and CDR2 is YNNKEL (reference sequence). The CDR3 has 19 amino acids. Trimming removed 3 bases from V and 3 bases from J; junction bases left unmatched: 8. Material: peripheral blood. This TCR was recovered from a woman in her 70s who had recovered from COVID-19. This sequence joins TRBV3-1 (or the pseudogene TRBV3-2) and TRBJ2-1, with 16 bases lining up with TRBD2. The CDR3 region has the DNA TGTGCCAGCAGCCACGGGACTAGCGGGGGGGCCCGCGACTACAATGAGCAGTTCTTC. This gives the protein CASSHGTSGGARDYNEQFF.